These T cell receptor beta chains were read from a single sample in a study of neurological immune-mediated disorders. TCRdb passed the 5' RACE reads through MiXCR, listing each CDR3 protein once. In the table there are under 20,000 distinct CDR3 sequences, roughly 2.6% of which are singletons. Sequencing was done on a sample of PBMCs. The receptor set was obtained from a woman aged 18-29 years with multiple sclerosis. The CDR3 runs from the conserved cysteine through the conserved F or W.

V gene: TRBV3-1; J gene: TRBJ2-7; CDR3 protein: CASSPGQGYYEQYF
V gene: TRBV5-6; J gene: TRBJ2-3; CDR3 protein: CASSRSDTQYF
V gene: TRBV2; J gene: TRBJ1-5; CDR3 protein: CASSEGDQPQHF
V gene: TRBV5-1; J gene: TRBJ2-1; CDR3 protein: CASSTPGLAGGQSEQFF
V gene: TRBV9; J gene: TRBJ2-3; CDR3 protein: CASSVEASDTDTQYF
V gene: TRBV15; J gene: TRBJ2-3; CDR3 protein: CATSRGSGTSTDTQYF
V gene: TRBV7-2; J gene: TRBJ1-2; CDR3 protein: CASSRMNYGYTF
V gene: TRBV15; J gene: TRBJ2-1; CDR3 protein: CATRGGSGVWGYNEQFF
V gene: TRBV20-1; J gene: TRBJ2-3; CDR3 protein: CSAREPLGRHTDTQYF
V gene: TRBV7-8; J gene: TRBJ1-1; CDR3 protein: CASSLPGTVNTEAFF
V gene: TRBV29-1; J gene: TRBJ1-5; CDR3 protein: CSVGQHSNQPQNF
V gene: TRBV20-1; J gene: TRBJ1-6; CDR3 protein: CSASWQGGNSPLHF
V gene: TRBV12-3/TRBV12-4; J gene: TRBJ1-2; CDR3 protein: CASSLYTFYGYTF
V gene: TRBV5-1; J gene: TRBJ2-3; CDR3 protein: CASSLVSTDTQYF
V gene: TRBV5-1; J gene: TRBJ2-7; CDR3 protein: CASRRDPTGTGDYEQYF
V gene: TRBV12-3/TRBV12-4; J gene: TRBJ1-1; CDR3 protein: CASRDGNTEAFF
V gene: TRBV12-3/TRBV12-4; J gene: TRBJ1-1; CDR3 protein: CATHNRGGRSEAFF
V gene: TRBV7-2; J gene: TRBJ2-3; CDR3 protein: CASSLDQQTGHVTQYF
V gene: TRBV10-3; J gene: TRBJ1-2; CDR3 protein: CAISVAGAGGYTF
V gene: TRBV20-1; J gene: TRBJ2-4; CDR3 protein: CSAKITGSSGNIQYF
V gene: TRBV7-8; J gene: TRBJ2-2; CDR3 protein: CASRPGTGNTGELFF
V gene: TRBV15; J gene: TRBJ2-7; CDR3 protein: CATSRNNEQYF
V gene: TRBV9; J gene: TRBJ1-2; CDR3 protein: CASSVGIDGYGYTF
V gene: TRBV10-1; J gene: TRBJ2-3; CDR3 protein: CASSRDRSTDTQYF
V gene: TRBV28; J gene: TRBJ2-3; CDR3 protein: CASKVGTTDTQYF
V gene: TRBV9; J gene: TRBJ2-3; CDR3 protein: CASSVGDRARDTQYF
V gene: TRBV3-1; J gene: TRBJ2-3; CDR3 protein: CASSQAGTSTDTQYF
V gene: TRBV20-1; J gene: TRBJ1-2; CDR3 protein: CSASRGDDGYTF
V gene: TRBV7-3; J gene: TRBJ2-1; CDR3 protein: CASSLGRGAVYNEQFF
V gene: TRBV6-5; J gene: TRBJ1-5; CDR3 protein: CASSATRGNQPQHF
V gene: TRBV2; J gene: TRBJ2-7; CDR3 protein: CASTDRGTYEQYF
V gene: TRBV7-8; J gene: TRBJ2-5; CDR3 protein: CASRQPAETQYF
V gene: TRBV5-1; J gene: TRBJ1-5; CDR3 protein: CASSLQGREEQPQHF
V gene: TRBV6-5; J gene: TRBJ2-1; CDR3 protein: CASSSEREGRVNEQFF
V gene: TRBV7-2; J gene: TRBJ1-5; CDR3 protein: CASSPAFNQPQHF
V gene: TRBV12-3/TRBV12-4; J gene: TRBJ2-3; CDR3 protein: CASLRDTQYF
V gene: TRBV5-1; J gene: TRBJ1-1; CDR3 protein: CASSLVGGQSTEAFF
V gene: TRBV7-9; J gene: TRBJ2-1; CDR3 protein: CASSYDRAKSSYNEQFF
V gene: TRBV20-1; J gene: TRBJ2-2; CDR3 protein: CSAREITGELFF
V gene: TRBV3-1; J gene: TRBJ2-2; CDR3 protein: CASSRGLAGGPTGELFF
V gene: TRBV20-1; J gene: TRBJ1-1; CDR3 protein: CSAQGRLETEAFF
V gene: TRBV3-1; J gene: TRBJ2-7; CDR3 protein: CASSQGSGGYEQYF
V gene: TRBV10-1; J gene: TRBJ1-5; CDR3 protein: CASHQGVKPQHF
V gene: TRBV11-2; J gene: TRBJ1-2; CDR3 protein: CASSTHLATGYTF
V gene: TRBV7-9; J gene: TRBJ2-1; CDR3 protein: CASSFGDRGDNEQFF